Following are 23 T cell receptor beta chains from one sample sequenced in a study of T cell changes during pregnancy in multiple sclerosis. Only in-frame clones appear in the TCRdb table, and some are missing; sequencing was by immunoSEQ multiplex PCR. The data contain under 30,000 clones, 70% to 90% of them seen just once; the ten biggest clones take up around 7%. The material was CD8+ T cells from peripheral blood mononuclear cells, obtained after pregnancy. These receptors were taken from a female donor with multiple sclerosis, enrolled in a pregnancy study.

The gene calls are TRBV7-6 and TRBJ2-4; D is unresolved. The germline V gene encodes CDR1 SGHVS and CDR2 FNYEAQ. The CDR3 contains 17 residues. The germline V and J ends were trimmed by 2 bases and 0 bases, with 14 bases remaining between them. The CDR3 here is CASSLSPPGLAKNIQYF. The CDR3, as DNA: TGTGCCAGCAGCTTATCCCCGCCAGGATTAGCCAAAAACATTCAGTACTTC.

The chain uses TRBV4-3 and TRBJ2-5; TRBD2 matches 11 bases. Germline V lookup: CDR1 LGHNA, CDR2 YSLEER. The junction had 2 bases not matched to a gene; V was cut back by 4 bases and J by 1 base. The CDR3 has 15 residues. The CDR3 is CASSRGLAAQETQYF. The CDR3 DNA reads as TGCGCCAGCAGCCGGGGACTAGCGGCCCAAGAGACCCAGTACTTC.

A remark on this clone: The germline gene is not matched at one end of the junction; a read error may be the cause. CDR3 residues: CASSQVLDTSYEQYF. Here the CDR3 DNA reads TGCGCCAGCAGCCAAGTTCTGGACACTTCCTACGAGCAGTACTTC. The gene calls are TRBV5-5 and TRBJ2-7, with a possible D match to TRBD1 (5 bases). Germline CDR1 reads SGHKS; CDR2 reads YYEKEE (reference sequence). The CDR3 loop spans 15 amino acids.

This clone was counted a single time. The rearrangement links TRBV5-1 to TRBJ2-4, with 12 positions matching TRBD2. CDR1 is SGHRS, CDR2 YFSETQ, per germline. The V gene end was trimmed by 2 bases and the J gene end by 0 bases; junction bases not matched to a gene: 9. The CDR3 contains 19 residues. The DNA for the CDR3 is TGCGCCAGCAGCTTTAATCCGGGACTAGCGGGCGGAGCCAAAAACATTCAGTACTTC. Its translation is CASSFNPGLAGGAKNIQYF.

This clone was observed a handful of times. This rearrangement joins TRBV6-1 to TRBJ1-1, with 7 nucleotides matching TRBD1. CDR3 length equals 13 residues. V was clipped by 7 bases and J by 5 bases; unmatched bases: 7. From germline, CDR1 is MNHNS and CDR2 SASEGT. The CDR3, as DNA: TGTGCCAGCAATGACAGGGAAGGGACTGAAGCTTTCTTT. This gives the protein CASNDREGTEAFF.

The chain has TRBV4-1 and TRBJ2-2, with 7 bases that match TRBD2. The CDR3 sequence is 16 residues long. The junction had 10 bases not matched to a gene; V was cut back by 4 bases and J by 5 bases. Germline V gene sequence: CDR1 MGHRA, CDR2 YSYEKL. The CDR3 coding sequence is TGCGCCAGCAGCCTCGCGCTCGGCGGGAGTACCGGGGAGCTGTTTTTT. Translated: CASSLALGGSTGELFF.

The V and J genes are TRBV21-1 and TRBJ2-7; TRBD2, the table's D call, was not compared with the DNA. TRBV21-1 is shown as a pseudogene. This CDR3 has 16 residues. The CDR3 DNA sequence: TGTGCCAGCAGCAGCTCCGGACTAGCAAACTCCTACGAGCAGTACTTC. Translating gives CASSSSGLANSYEQYF.

The chain carries TRBV13 and TRBJ2-1, with 9 nucleotides matching TRBD2. The CDR3 sequence is 16 residues long. The J segment lost 5 bases and the V segment lost 6 bases, leaving 11 bases of the junction unmatched. Germline V gene lookup returns CDR1 PRHDT and CDR2 FYEKMQ (reference sequence). The CDR3 sequence: CASSFTSGPSDNEQFF. The CDR3 DNA reads as TGTGCCAGCAGTTTTACTAGCGGGCCTTCGGACAATGAGCAGTTCTTC.

The chain recombines TRBV19 with TRBJ2-1, with D possibly matching TRBD2 (6 bases). V lost 3 bases and J 0 bases, leaving 9 bases between the germline ends. The CDR3 length is 15 residues. CDR1 and CDR2 from the germline V gene are LNHDA and SQIVND (reference sequence). This CDR3 is CASSMGGYSYNEQFF. CDR3 DNA: TGTGCCAGTAGTATGGGGGGATACTCCTACAATGAGCAGTTCTTC.

The chain is built from TRBV14 and TRBJ2-1; D uncertain. The CDR3 has 13 residues. Trimming removed 0 bases from V and 7 bases from J, with 7 bases in between. The germline V gene encodes CDR1 SGHDN and CDR2 FVKESK. The CDR3, as DNA: TGTGCCAGCAGCCAAGACTTGCGAAATGAGCAGTTCTTC. It encodes CASSQDLRNEQFF.

The V call is TRBV4-2, the J call TRBJ2-1; tentative D call: TRBD2 (5 bases). The CDR3 totals 15 residues. The V end lost 4 bases, the J end lost 3 bases, and 13 bases lay between the germline ends. The germline gives CDR1 LGHNA, CDR2 YNFKEQ. CDR3 coding DNA: TGTGCCAGCAGCCCCCAGAGGGCAGACTACAATGAGCAGTTCTTC. Translation: CASSPQRADYNEQFF.

V usage is TRBV15 and J usage is TRBJ1-2, with a tentative D call TRBD1 (5 bases). The CDR3 is 13 amino acids. CDR1 and CDR2 from the germline V gene are LNHNV and YYDKDF (reference sequence). The ends were cut back, 0 bases at V and 7 bases at J, with 9 bases in the middle. CDR3 sequence (DNA): TGTGCCACCAGCAGAGAAAATGGGGCTGGCTACACCTTC. This codes for CATSRENGAGYTF.

This clone was counted once. V is TRBV30 and J is TRBJ1-2; TRBD1 matches 9 bases. V shed 2 bases, J shed 4 bases, and the junction held 8 bases outside the gene matches. Per the germline V gene, CDR1 is GTSNPN and CDR2 is SVGIG (reference sequence). This CDR3 is 15 amino acids long. This chain's CDR3 is CAWSFGQGSTYGYTF. Written as DNA, the CDR3 is TGTGCCTGGAGTTTCGGACAGGGGAGCACCTATGGCTACACCTTC.

The gene calls are TRBV6-5 and TRBJ2-7, with TRBD2 matching 8 bases. The CDR3 sequence is 15 residues long. The trim removed 0 bases at V and 6 bases at J, leaving 7 bases unmatched. From germline, CDR1 is MNHEY and CDR2 SVGAGI. CDR3 bases: TGTGCCAGCAGTTACTCGAGTAGCGGGATTCGCGAGCAGTACTTC. Amino acids: CASSYSSSGIREQYF.

The V call is TRBV6-1, the J call TRBJ2-1; 8 bases are shared with TRBD1. Germline CDR1 and CDR2: MNHNS and SASEGT. V trimming: 8 bases; J trimming: 4 bases; junction bases outside the gene matches: 10. The CDR3 consists of 15 residues. CDR3 DNA: TGTGCCAGCGTTACGGGGACAGGCGGTTACAATGAGCAGTTCTTC. Translation: CASVTGTGGYNEQFF.

J is TRBJ2-1 and V is TRBV27; 12 positions match TRBD2. CDR3 length equals 14 residues. The J segment lost 8 bases and the V segment lost 3 bases, leaving 2 bases of the junction unmatched. The germline CDR1 and CDR2 sequences are MNHEY and SMNVEV (reference sequence). CDR3 amino acids: CASSLTSGSDEQFF. CDR3 bases: TGTGCCAGCAGTTTGACTAGCGGGAGCGATGAGCAGTTCTTC.

The chain is built from TRBV19 and TRBJ2-1, with 11 bases that match TRBD2. The CDR3 is 15 residues long. V was clipped by 6 bases and J by 7 bases; unmatched bases: 8. In germline, CDR1 is LNHDA, CDR2 SQIVND (reference sequence). DNA for the CDR3: TGTGCCAGTAGAATCGGACTAGCGGGTTGGAATGAGCAGTTCTTC. Residues: CASRIGLAGWNEQFF.

Concerning this clone: A clone one base away is much larger, so this may be a read error. The chain is built from TRBV4-2 and TRBJ2-1; TRBD2 agrees at 12 bases. From germline, CDR1 is LGHNA and CDR2 YNFKEQ. The CDR3 has 16 amino acids. CDR3 region: CVSSQDGTSGYNEQFF. The DNA for the CDR3 is TGTGTCAGCAGCCAAGATGGGACTAGCGGGTACAATGAGCAGTTCTTC.

J is TRBJ2-2 and V is TRBV6-6; 8 bases are a match to TRBD1. CDR1 MNHNY and CDR2 SVGAGI come from the germline V gene (reference sequence). The V segment lost 4 bases and the J segment 6 bases; nucleotides outside the gene matches: 7. This CDR3 has 15 residues. The CDR3 here is CASSSSGQVSGELFF. DNA for the CDR3: TGTGCCAGCAGTTCGTCGGGACAGGTATCCGGGGAGCTGTTTTTT.

The rearrangement links TRBV12-5 to TRBJ2-1; 7 nucleotides agree with TRBD1. Germline CDR1 LGHNT, CDR2 FRNRAP. V was clipped by 0 bases and J by 1 base; unmatched bases: 12. The CDR3 consists of 19 residues. The CDR3 DNA sequence: TGTGCTAGTGGTTTGGTACTGTCGGACAGGCCCCGTTCCTACAATGAGCAGTTCTTC. It yields the protein CASGLVLSDRPRSYNEQFF.

In DNA form, the CDR3 reads TGTGCCAGCAGCCCGACACCGAACACTGAAGCTTTCTTT. It specifies CASSPTPNTEAFF. The V gene is TRBV6-5, the J gene TRBJ1-1; no reliable D call. V dropped 6 bases and J dropped 1 base, with 9 bases sitting between them. The CDR3 extends over 13 amino acids. Germline loops: CDR1 MNHEY, CDR2 SVGAGI.

This rearrangement joins TRBV21-1 to TRBJ1-5; the table's D call, TRBD1, was not checked against the DNA. TRBV21-1 is deemed a pseudogene. CDR3 size: 19 residues. In nucleotides, the CDR3 is TGTGCCAGCAGCAGCACCAGGGGAACAGGGGGAGGTAGCAATCAGCCCCAGCATTTT. Amino acid sequence: CASSSTRGTGGGSNQPQHF.

V usage is TRBV5-1 and J usage is TRBJ2-7, with 9 bases fitting TRBD2. Losses at the gene ends were 0 bases for V and 0 bases for J; bases not matched to a gene: 7. The CDR3 is 17 amino acids. The germline gives CDR1 SGHRS, CDR2 YFSETQ. In DNA, the CDR3 is TGCGCCAGCAGCTTGGGACTAGCGGCTACCCGCTCCTACGAGCAGTACTTC. It codes for CASSLGLAATRSYEQYF.